These 17 T cell receptor beta chains were all obtained from the same sample, sequenced in a study of T cell repertoires in cytomegalovirus infection. These receptors have no identified antigens. TCRdb processed the reads anew with MiXCR; each CDR3 protein has one entry. The data contain some 800,000 distinct CDR3 sequences, 32% of them singletons. Sequences were derived from cultured CD8+ T cells from PBMCs, sampled from culture after CMV antigen stimulation. Source of these receptors: a human donor in good health (CMV status not recorded). Some clones in this sample may be carry-over from other donors' samples.

In regard to this clonotype: Its ends do not fully match the called genes, so a read error is possible. The rearrangement joins TRBV7-7 to TRBJ2-3, with a weak D call TRBD2 (6 bases). Germline CDR1 and CDR2: SSHAT and FNYEAQ (reference sequence). The length of the CDR3 is 15 residues. The CDR3 sequence is CASSLGETGRDTQYF. The CDR3 coding sequence is TGTGCTAGCAGCTTAGGGGAGACTGGGAGGGATACGCAGTATTTT. The variable domain in full, with the rest retrieved from reference TRBV7-7 and TRBJ2-3, is GAGVSQSPRYKVTKRGQDVTLRCDPISSHATLYWYQQALGQGPEFLTYFNYEAQPDKSGLPSDRFSAERPEGSISTLTIQRTEQRDSAMYRCASSLGETGRDTQYFGPGTRLTVL.

The chain employs TRBV7-3 and TRBJ1-1; D perhaps matches TRBD1 (6 bases). CDR3 size: 15 residues. CDR1 SGHTA and CDR2 FQGTGA come from the germline V gene. Trimming removed 0 bases at V and 6 bases at J, with 14 bases between. CDR3 residues: CASSLTFRGDAEAFF. The CDR3 DNA sequence: TGTGCCAGCAGCTTAACGTTTAGGGGGGACGCTGAAGCTTTCTTT.

CDR3 in amino acids: CSVASKYEAFF. In DNA form, the CDR3 reads TGCAGCGTCGCCTCTAAGTATGAAGCTTTCTTT. The chain has TRBV29-1 and TRBJ1-1; no clear D gene. The V gene lost 6 bases and the J gene lost 7 bases, with 12 bases spanning the gap. Germline CDR1 SQVTM, CDR2 ANQGSEA. The length of the CDR3 is 11 residues.

This clonotype was recorded many times. This sequence joins TRBV7-6 and TRBJ1-1, with 10 positions matching TRBD1. This CDR3 has 19 residues. After removal of 0 bases from V and 0 bases from J, the junction contained 10 bases not matched to a gene. Germline CDR1 reads SGHVS; CDR2 reads FNYEAQ. CDR3 sequence: CASSLASGTGALMNTEAFF. CDR3 coding DNA: TGTGCCAGCAGCTTAGCTTCCGGGACAGGGGCCCTCATGAACACTGAAGCTTTCTTT. The full variable domain, completed using reference TRBV7-6 and TRBJ1-1, is GAGVSQSPRYKVTKRGQDVALRCDPISGHVSLYWYRQALGQGPEFLTYFNYEAQQDKSGLPNDRFSAERPEGSISTLTIQRTEQRDSAMYRCASSLASGTGALMNTEAFFGQGTRLTVV.

The chain uses TRBV4-1 and TRBJ1-4, with 10 positions matching TRBD1. V lost 4 bases and J lost 0; bases outside the gene matches: 5. Germline lookup yields CDR1 MGHRA and CDR2 YSYEKL. The CDR3 is 17 amino acids. CDR3: CASSPRDRGATNEKLFF. CDR3 DNA sequence: TGCGCCAGCAGCCCACGGGACAGGGGCGCAACTAATGAAAAACTGTTTTTT.

The CDR3 region has the DNA TGTGCCAGCAGCCGCGGGGGACAGGGGGCTTTGGAAGAAAAACTGTTTTTT. This gives the protein CASSRGGQGALEEKLFF. The rearrangement joins TRBV14 to TRBJ1-4; TRBD1 agrees at 12 bases. V dropped 4 bases and J dropped 8; count of bases not matched to a gene: 11. CDR3 length: 17 amino acids. CDR1 and CDR2 (germline): SGHDN, FVKESK.

This clonotype has just a few counts. The chain carries TRBV2 and TRBJ1-2; possible D gene TRBD1, 5 bases. The CDR3 extends over 12 amino acids. CDR1 and CDR2 from the germline V gene are SNHLY and FYNNEI. The V end lost 1 base, the J end lost 12 bases, and 12 bases lay between the germline ends. CDR3 nucleotides: TGTGCCAGCAGTGAAGAAGGTATAGGGGACACCTTC. Its translation is CASSEEGIGDTF.

This clonotype was observed a few times. V is TRBV5-5 and J is TRBJ2-3; the match to TRBD1 covers 11 bases. Germline-derived CDR1 and CDR2 are SGHKS and YYEKEE (reference sequence). With V trimmed by 4 bases and J by 1 base, 2 bases remained unmatched. The CDR3 sequence is 15 residues long. DNA for the CDR3: TGTGCCAGCAGCCGGGGACAGGGGGGCACAGATACGCAGTATTTT. Translating gives CASSRGQGGTDTQYF.

The sample holds a few counts of this clonotype. This chain uses TRBV7-6 with TRBJ2-7; D is ambiguous. The CDR3 totals 13 residues. Trimming removed 5 bases at V and 0 bases at J, with 8 bases between. Germline V lookup: CDR1 SGHVS, CDR2 FNYEAQ. The CDR3 sequence: CASSAGSSYEQYV. CDR3 DNA sequence: TGTGCCAGCAGCGCCGGTAGCTCCTACGAGCAGTACGTC.

This clonotype has at least ten counts. This sequence joins TRBV12-3 or TRBV12-4 and TRBJ1-1; 9 bases match TRBD1. The ends lost 6 bases at V and 7 bases at J; junction bases unmatched: 15. The CDR3 runs to 16 residues. CDR3 sequence reads: CASRPPAGTGSLEAFF. The CDR3 DNA sequence: TGTGCCAGCAGACCTCCTGCCGGGACAGGGTCCCTTGAAGCTTTCTTT.

V and J are TRBV4-3 and TRBJ2-1, with unresolved D. V lost 3 bases, J lost 3 bases, and 12 bases lay in between. CDR1 is LGHNA and CDR2 is YSLEER in the germline V gene. The CDR3 has 15 amino acids. CDR3 residues: CASSHDMWGYNEQFF. CDR3 in DNA: TGCGCCAGCAGCCACGATATGTGGGGCTACAATGAGCAGTTCTTC.

This clonotype showed up just a few times. This chain uses TRBV7-9 with TRBJ2-1; 9 nucleotides match TRBD1. CDR3 length: 16 residues. Germline CDR1 and CDR2: SEHNR and FQNEAQ (reference sequence). After removal of 5 bases from V and 3 bases from J, the junction contained 8 bases not matched to a gene. CDR3 amino acids: CASSPEDRGVYNEQFF. DNA of the CDR3: TGTGCCAGCAGCCCAGAGGACAGGGGAGTCTACAATGAGCAGTTCTTC.

The chain carries TRBV24-1 and TRBJ1-1, with 7 bases lining up with TRBD1. V shed 0 bases and J 4 bases; nucleotides not matched to a gene: 1. In germline, CDR1 is KGHDR, CDR2 SFDVKD. This CDR3 has 14 amino acids. The CDR3 loop reads CATSDLAGGTEAFF. In DNA form, the CDR3 reads TGTGCCACCAGTGATTTGGCAGGGGGCACTGAAGCTTTCTTT.

This clonotype was picked up a small number of times. V gene TRBV7-6 combines with J gene TRBJ1-1, with D perhaps matching TRBD1 (6 bases). V gave up 4 bases and J gave up 2 bases, with 14 bases separating them. The CDR3 runs to 15 residues. From germline, CDR1 is SGHVS and CDR2 FNYEAQ. The CDR3 DNA is TGTGCCAGCAGCTCCGCAGGGGAAGGTAACACTGAAGCTTTCTTT. It specifies CASSSAGEGNTEAFF.

This chain uses TRBV27 with TRBJ1-5, with D maybe TRBD1 (6 bases). CDR3 length equals 15 residues. CDR1 is MNHEY and CDR2 is SMNVEV in the germline V gene (reference sequence). Between the trimmed V and J ends, which lost 6 bases and 5 bases, there was a span of 17 bases. The CDR3 protein is CASSPSDRPHQPQHF. In nucleotides, the CDR3 is TGTGCCAGCAGCCCCTCCGACAGGCCTCATCAGCCCCAGCATTTT.

This clonotype has ten or more counts. The J gene is TRBJ2-3, the V gene TRBV12-3 or TRBV12-4; the D call may be TRBD1 or TRBD2 (5 bases each). This CDR3 is 15 amino acids long. V lost 2 bases, J lost 1 base, and 10 bases lay in between. The CDR3 is CASSLRGPGTDTQYF. DNA of the CDR3: TGTGCCAGCAGTTTAAGGGGACCAGGCACAGATACGCAGTATTTT.

This clonotype was found a few times. V gene TRBV6-5 combines with J gene TRBJ2-4; weak D call: TRBD1 (5 bases). Trimming cost V 6 bases and J 1 base, with 13 bases left between them. Germline assignment: CDR1 MNHEY and CDR2 SVGAGI. CDR3 length: 15 amino acids. The CDR3 DNA reads TGTGCCAGCAGCCAAGAAGACAGTGCCAAAAACATTCAGTACTTC. Translating gives CASSQEDSAKNIQYF.